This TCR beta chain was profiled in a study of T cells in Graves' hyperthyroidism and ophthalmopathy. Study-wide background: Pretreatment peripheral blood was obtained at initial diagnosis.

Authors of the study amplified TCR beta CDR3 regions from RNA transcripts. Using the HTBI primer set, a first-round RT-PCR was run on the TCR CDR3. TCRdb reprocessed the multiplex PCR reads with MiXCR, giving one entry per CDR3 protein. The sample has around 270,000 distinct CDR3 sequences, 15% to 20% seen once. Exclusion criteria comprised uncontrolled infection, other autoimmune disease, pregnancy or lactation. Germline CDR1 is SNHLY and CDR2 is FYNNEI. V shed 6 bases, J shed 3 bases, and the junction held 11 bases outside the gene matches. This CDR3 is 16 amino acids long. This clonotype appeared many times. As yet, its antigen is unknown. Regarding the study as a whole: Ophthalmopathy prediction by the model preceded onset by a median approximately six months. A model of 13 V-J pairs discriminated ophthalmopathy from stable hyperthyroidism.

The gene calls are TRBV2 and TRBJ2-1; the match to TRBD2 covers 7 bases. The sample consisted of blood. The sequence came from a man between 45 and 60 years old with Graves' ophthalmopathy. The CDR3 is CASRSLQAGSYNEQFF. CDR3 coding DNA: TGTGCCAGCAGGAGCTTACAAGCGGGAAGCTACAATGAGCAGTTCTTC. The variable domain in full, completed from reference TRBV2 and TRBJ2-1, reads EPEVTQTPSHQVTQMGQEVILRCVPISNHLYFYWYRQILGQKVEFLVSFYNNEISEKSEIFDDQFSVERPDGSNFTLKIRSTKLEDSAMYFCASRSLQAGSYNEQFFGPGTRLTVL.